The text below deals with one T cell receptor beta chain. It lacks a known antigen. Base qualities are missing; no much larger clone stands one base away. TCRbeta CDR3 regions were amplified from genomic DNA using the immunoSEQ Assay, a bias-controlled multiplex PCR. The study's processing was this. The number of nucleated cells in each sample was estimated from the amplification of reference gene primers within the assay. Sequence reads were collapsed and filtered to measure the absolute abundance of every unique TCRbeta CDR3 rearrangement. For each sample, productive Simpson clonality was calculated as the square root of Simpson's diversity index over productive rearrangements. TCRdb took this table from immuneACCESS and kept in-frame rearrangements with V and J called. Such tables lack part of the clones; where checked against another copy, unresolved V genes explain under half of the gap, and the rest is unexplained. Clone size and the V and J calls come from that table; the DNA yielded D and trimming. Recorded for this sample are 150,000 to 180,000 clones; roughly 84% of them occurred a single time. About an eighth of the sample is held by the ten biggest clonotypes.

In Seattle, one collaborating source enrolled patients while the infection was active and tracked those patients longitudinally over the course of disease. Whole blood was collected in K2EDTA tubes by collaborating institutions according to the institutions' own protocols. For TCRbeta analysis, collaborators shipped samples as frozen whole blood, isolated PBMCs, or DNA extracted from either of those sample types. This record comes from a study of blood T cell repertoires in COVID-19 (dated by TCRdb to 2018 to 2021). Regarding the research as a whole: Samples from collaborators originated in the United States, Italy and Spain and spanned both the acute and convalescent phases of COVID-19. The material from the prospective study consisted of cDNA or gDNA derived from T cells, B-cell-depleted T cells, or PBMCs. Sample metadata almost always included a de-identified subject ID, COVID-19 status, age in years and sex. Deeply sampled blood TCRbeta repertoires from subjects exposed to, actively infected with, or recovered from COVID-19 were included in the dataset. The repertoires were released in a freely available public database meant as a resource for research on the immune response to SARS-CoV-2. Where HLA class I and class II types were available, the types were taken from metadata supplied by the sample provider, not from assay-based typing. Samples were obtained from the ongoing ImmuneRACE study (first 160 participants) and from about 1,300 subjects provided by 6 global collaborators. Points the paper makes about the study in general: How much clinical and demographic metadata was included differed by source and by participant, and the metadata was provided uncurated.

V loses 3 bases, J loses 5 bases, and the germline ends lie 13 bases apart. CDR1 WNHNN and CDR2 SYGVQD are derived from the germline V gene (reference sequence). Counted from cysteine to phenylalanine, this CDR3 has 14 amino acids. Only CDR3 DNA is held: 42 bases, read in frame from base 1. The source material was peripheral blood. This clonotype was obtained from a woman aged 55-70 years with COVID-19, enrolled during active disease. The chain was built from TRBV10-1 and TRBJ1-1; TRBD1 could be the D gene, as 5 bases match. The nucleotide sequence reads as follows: TGCGCCAGCAGTGATGCGGGGGTAAGAACTGAAGCTTTCTTT. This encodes CASSDAGVRTEAFF.